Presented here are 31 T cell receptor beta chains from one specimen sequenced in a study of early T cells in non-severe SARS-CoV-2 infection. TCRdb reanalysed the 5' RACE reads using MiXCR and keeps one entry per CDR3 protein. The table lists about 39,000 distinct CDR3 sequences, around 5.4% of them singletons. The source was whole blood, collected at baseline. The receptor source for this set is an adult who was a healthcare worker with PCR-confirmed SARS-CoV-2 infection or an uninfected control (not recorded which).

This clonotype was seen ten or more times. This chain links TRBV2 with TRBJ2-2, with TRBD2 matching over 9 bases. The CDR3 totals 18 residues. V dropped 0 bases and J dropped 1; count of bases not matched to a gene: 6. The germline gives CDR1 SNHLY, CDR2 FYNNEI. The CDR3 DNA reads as TGTGCCAGCAGTGAAGCGGGGGCACTAGCGGGGAACACCGGGGAGCTGTTTTTT. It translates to CASSEAGALAGNTGELFF.

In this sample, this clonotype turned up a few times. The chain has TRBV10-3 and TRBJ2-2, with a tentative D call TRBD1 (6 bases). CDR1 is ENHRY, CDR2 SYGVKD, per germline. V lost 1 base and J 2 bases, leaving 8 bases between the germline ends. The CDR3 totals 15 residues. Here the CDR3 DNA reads TGTGCCATCAGTGAGTTACAGGGAAACACCGGGGAGCTGTTTTTT. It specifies CAISELQGNTGELFF.

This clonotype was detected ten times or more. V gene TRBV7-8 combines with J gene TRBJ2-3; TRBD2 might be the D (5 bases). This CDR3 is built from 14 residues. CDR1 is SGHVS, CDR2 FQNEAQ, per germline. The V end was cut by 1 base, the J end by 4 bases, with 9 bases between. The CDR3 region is CASSLVDSADTQYF. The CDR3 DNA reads TGTGCCAGCAGCTTAGTGGACTCAGCAGATACGCAGTATTTT.

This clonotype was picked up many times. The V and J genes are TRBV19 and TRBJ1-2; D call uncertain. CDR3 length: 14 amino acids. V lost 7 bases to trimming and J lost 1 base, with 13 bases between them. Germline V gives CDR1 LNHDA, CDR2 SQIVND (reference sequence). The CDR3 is CASTPTGVNYGYTF. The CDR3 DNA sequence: TGTGCCAGTACCCCCACGGGAGTTAACTATGGCTACACCTTC.

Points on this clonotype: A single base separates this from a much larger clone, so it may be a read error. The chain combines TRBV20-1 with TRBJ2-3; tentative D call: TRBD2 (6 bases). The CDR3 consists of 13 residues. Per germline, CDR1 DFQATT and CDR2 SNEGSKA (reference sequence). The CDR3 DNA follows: TGCTGTGCTAGCGAGGAGAGCACAGATACGCAGTATTTT. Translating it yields CCASEESTDTQYF.

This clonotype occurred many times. The CDR3 sequence is CASMMGPAANTGELFF. In DNA form, the CDR3 reads TGTGCCAGCATGATGGGACCCGCCGCGAACACCGGGGAGCTGTTTTTT. The rearrangement joins TRBV2 to TRBJ2-2; the D gene could be TRBD1 or TRBD2 (5 bases each). Germline CDR1 reads SNHLY; CDR2 reads FYNNEI. The V end was cut by 7 bases, the J end by 0 bases, with 15 bases between. CDR3 length equals 16 residues.

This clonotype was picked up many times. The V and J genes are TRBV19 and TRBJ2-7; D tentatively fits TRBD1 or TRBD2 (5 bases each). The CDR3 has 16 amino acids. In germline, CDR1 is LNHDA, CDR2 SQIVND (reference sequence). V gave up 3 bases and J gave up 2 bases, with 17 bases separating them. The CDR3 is CASSIVGQGPAYEQYF. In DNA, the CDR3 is TGTGCCAGTAGTATCGTCGGGCAGGGACCAGCCTACGAGCAGTACTTC.

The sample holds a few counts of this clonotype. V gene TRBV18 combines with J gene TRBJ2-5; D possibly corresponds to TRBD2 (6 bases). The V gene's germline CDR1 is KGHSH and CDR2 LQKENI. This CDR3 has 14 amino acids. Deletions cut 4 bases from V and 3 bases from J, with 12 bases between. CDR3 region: CASSRTGVEETQYF. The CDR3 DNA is TGTGCCAGCTCACGAACGGGAGTGGAAGAGACCCAGTACTTC.

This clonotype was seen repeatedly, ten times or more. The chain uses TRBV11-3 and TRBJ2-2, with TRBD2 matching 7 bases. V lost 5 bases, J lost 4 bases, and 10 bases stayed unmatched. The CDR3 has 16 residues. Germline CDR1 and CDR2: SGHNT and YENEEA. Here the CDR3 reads CASSGHGTKSTGELFF. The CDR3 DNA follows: TGTGCCAGCAGCGGGCACGGGACTAAGTCCACCGGGGAGCTGTTTTTT.

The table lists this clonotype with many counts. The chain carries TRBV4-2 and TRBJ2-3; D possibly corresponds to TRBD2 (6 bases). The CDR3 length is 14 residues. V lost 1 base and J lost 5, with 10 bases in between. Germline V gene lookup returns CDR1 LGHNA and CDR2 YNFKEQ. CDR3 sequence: CASSQVGTRDTQYF. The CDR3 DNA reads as TGTGCCAGCAGCCAAGTGGGGACTCGAGATACGCAGTATTTT.

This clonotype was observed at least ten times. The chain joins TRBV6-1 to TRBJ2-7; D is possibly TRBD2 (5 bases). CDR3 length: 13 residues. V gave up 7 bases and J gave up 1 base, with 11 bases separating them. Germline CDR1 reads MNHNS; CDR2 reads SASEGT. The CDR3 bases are TGTGCCAGCACCCCGGAGGCGTCCTACGAGCAGTACTTC. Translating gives CASTPEASYEQYF.

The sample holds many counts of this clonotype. The CDR3 spells CSAQQGKVSYEQYF. DNA of the CDR3: TGCAGTGCTCAACAGGGGAAAGTGTCCTACGAGCAGTACTTC. J is TRBJ2-7 and V is TRBV20-1, with 7 bases aligning to TRBD1. The ends lost 5 bases at V and 1 base at J; junction bases unmatched: 8. This CDR3 contains 14 residues. Per the germline V gene, CDR1 is DFQATT and CDR2 is SNEGSKA (reference sequence).

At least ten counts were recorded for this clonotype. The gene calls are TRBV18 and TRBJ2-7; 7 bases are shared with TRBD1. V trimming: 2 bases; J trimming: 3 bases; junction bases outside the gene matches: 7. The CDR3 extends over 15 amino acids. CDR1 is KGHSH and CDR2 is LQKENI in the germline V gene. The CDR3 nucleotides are TGTGCCAGCTCACCAAGCCGGGACAGCTTCTACGAGCAGTACTTC. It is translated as CASSPSRDSFYEQYF.

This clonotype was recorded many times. CDR3 amino acids: CASSFFQGAQETQYF. CDR3 bases: TGTGCCAGCAGTTTTTTCCAGGGGGCCCAAGAGACCCAGTACTTC. The V and J genes are TRBV12-3 or TRBV12-4 and TRBJ2-5; TRBD1 agrees at 8 bases. The CDR3 runs 15 residues. Trimming took 3 bases from V and 1 from J; bases not matched to a gene: 4.

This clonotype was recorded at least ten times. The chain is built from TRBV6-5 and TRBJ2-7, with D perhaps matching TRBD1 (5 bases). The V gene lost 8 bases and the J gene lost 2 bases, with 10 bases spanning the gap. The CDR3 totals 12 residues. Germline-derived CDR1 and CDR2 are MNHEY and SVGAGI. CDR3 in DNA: TGTGCCAGCGGCGACAGAGCCTACGAGCAGTACTTC. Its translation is CASGDRAYEQYF.

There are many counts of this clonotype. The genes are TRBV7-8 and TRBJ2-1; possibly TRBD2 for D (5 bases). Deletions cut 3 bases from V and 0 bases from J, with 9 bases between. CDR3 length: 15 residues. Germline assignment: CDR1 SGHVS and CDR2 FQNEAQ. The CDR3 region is CASSFRDSSYNEQFF. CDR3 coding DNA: TGTGCCAGCAGCTTCCGGGATAGCTCCTACAATGAGCAGTTCTTC.

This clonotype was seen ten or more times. The chain's CDR3 is CASSQGAHSYEQYF. DNA of the CDR3: TGCGCCAGCAGCCAAGGGGCACACTCCTACGAGCAGTACTTC. The chain employs TRBV4-1 and TRBJ2-7; D not resolved. CDR1 MGHRA and CDR2 YSYEKL come from the germline V gene. V was shortened by 1 base and J by 0 bases, with 7 bases between the two germline ends. The CDR3 covers 14 residues.

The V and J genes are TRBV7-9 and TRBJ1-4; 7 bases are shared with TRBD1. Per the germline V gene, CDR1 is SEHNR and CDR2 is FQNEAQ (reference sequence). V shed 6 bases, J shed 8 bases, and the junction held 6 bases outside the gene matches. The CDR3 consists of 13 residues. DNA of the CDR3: TGTGCCAGCAGAGACAGGGTTTCGGAAAAACTGTTTTTT. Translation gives CASRDRVSEKLFF.

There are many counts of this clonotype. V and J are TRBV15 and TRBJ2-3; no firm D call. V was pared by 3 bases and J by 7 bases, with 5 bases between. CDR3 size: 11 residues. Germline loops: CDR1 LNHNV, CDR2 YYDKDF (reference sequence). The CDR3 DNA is TGTGCCACCAGCAGCTTAAATACGCAGTATTTT. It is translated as CATSSLNTQYF.

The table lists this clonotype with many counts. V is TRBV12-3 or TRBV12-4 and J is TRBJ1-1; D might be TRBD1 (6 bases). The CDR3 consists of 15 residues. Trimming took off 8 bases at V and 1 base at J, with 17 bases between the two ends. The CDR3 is CASRRGGGSNTEAFF. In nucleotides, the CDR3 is TGTGCCAGCCGGCGTGGGGGCGGGTCGAACACTGAAGCTTTCTTT.

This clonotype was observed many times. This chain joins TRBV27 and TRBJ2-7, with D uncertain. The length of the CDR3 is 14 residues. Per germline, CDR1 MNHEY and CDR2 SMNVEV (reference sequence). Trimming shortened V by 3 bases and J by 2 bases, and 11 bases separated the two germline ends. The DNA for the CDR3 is TGTGCCAGCAGTTTTAGTCAGATCCCCTACGAGCAGTACTTC. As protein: CASSFSQIPYEQYF.

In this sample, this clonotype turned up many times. CDR3 amino acids: CASSSKTSDTSYEQYF. CDR3 nucleotide sequence: TGTGCCAGTAGCTCCAAAACCTCGGACACTTCCTACGAGCAGTACTTC. This sequence joins TRBV19 and TRBJ2-7; D might be TRBD1 (5 bases). The germline gives CDR1 LNHDA, CDR2 SQIVND (reference sequence). The CDR3 length is 16 residues. V lost 6 bases, J lost 1 base, and 19 bases lay in between.

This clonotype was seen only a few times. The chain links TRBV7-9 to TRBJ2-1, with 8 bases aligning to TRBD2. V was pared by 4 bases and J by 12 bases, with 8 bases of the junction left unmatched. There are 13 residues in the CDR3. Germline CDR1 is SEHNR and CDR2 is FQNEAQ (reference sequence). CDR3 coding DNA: TGTGCCAGCAGCTGGGGCGGGAGGACCGGGCAGTTCTTC. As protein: CASSWGGRTGQFF.

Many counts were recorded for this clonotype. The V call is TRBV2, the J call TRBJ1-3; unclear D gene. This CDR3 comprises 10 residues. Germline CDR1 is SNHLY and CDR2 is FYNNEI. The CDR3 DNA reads TGTGGTAACGGTGGAAACACCATATATTTT. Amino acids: CGNGGNTIYF.

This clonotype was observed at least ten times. For the CDR3, the DNA is TGTGCCAGCGCAAGGGGGCGGGGGAGCTCCTACGAGCAGTACTTC. Encoded protein: CASARGRGSSYEQYF. The rearrangement links TRBV6-2 or TRBV6-3 to TRBJ2-7, with D perhaps given as TRBD1 or TRBD2 (7 bases each). Trimming took 8 bases from V and 0 from J, leaving 17 bases between them. The CDR3 is made up of 15 amino acids. CDR1 MNHEY and CDR2 SVGEGT come from the germline V gene.

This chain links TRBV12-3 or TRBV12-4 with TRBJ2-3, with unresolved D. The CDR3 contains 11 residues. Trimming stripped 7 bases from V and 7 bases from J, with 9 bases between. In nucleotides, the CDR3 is TGTGCCAGCACCTTTAGCCATACGCAGTATTTT. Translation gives CASTFSHTQYF.

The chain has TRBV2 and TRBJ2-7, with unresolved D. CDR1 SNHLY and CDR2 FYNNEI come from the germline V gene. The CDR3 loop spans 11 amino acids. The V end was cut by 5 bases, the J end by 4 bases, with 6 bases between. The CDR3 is CASSSEYEQYF. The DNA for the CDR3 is TGTGCCAGCAGTTCCGAATACGAGCAGTACTTC. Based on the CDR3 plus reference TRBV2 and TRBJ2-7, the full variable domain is EPEVTQTPSHQVTQMGQEVILRCVPISNHLYFYWYRQILGQKVEFLVSFYNNEISEKSEIFDDQFSVERPDGSNFTLKIRSTKLEDSAMYFCASSSEYEQYFGPGTRLTVT.

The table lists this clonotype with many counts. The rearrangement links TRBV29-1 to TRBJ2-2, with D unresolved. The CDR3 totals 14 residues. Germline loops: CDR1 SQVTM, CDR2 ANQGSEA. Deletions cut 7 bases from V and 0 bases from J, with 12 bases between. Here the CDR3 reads CSASRIANTGELFF. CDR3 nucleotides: TGCAGCGCCTCTCGAATTGCGAACACCGGGGAGCTGTTTTTT.

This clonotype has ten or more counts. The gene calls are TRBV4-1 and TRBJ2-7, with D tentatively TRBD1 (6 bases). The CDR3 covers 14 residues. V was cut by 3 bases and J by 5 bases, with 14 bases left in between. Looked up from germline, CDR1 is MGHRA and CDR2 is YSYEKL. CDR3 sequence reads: CASSHPQGFNEQYF. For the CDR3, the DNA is TGCGCCAGCAGCCATCCTCAGGGGTTCAACGAGCAGTACTTC.

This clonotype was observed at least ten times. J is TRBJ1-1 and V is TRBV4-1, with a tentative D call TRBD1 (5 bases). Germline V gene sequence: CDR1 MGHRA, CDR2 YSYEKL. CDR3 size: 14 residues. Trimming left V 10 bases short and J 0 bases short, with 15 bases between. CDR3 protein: CATRRGDMNTEAFF. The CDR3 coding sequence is TGCGCCACCAGAAGGGGAGATATGAACACTGAAGCTTTCTTT.

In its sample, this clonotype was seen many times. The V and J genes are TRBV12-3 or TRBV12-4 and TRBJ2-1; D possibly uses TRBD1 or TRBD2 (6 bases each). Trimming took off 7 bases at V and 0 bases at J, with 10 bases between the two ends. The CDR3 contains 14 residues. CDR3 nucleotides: TGTGCCAGCAAGGGGGGACTCTCCTACAATGAGCAGTTCTTC. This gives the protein CASKGGLSYNEQFF.